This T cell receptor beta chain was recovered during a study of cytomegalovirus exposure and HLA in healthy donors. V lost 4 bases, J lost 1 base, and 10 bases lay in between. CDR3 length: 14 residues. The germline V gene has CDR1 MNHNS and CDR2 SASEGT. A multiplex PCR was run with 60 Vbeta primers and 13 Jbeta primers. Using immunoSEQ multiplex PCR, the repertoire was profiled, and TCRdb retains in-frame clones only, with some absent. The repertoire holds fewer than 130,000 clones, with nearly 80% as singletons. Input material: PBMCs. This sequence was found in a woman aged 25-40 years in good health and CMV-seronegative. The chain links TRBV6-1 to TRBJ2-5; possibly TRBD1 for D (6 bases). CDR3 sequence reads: CASSANRAQETQYF. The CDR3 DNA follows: TGTGCCAGCAGTGCCAACAGGGCCCAAGAGACCCAGTACTTC.